This record concerns one T cell receptor (beta chain) sequence. Germline-derived CDR1 and CDR2 are MNHEY and SMNVEV (reference sequence). The V segment lost 3 bases and the J segment 7 bases; nucleotides outside the gene matches: 12. The CDR3 length is 16 residues. Clones were sequenced by immunoSEQ multiplex PCR, and TCRdb holds only the in-frame ones, with some missing. The sample has about 58,000 clones, approximately 93% seen once. This record belongs to a study of T cell changes during pregnancy in multiple sclerosis. The V gene is TRBV27, the J gene TRBJ2-7, with 10 bases lining up with TRBD2. This TCR came from a female donor with multiple sclerosis, enrolled in a pregnancy study. Sequenced here: CD8+ T cells from peripheral blood mononuclear cells, sampled in the second trimester of pregnancy. CDR3: CASSLPGLAEKGEQYF. CDR3 in DNA: TGTGCCAGCAGTTTGCCTGGACTAGCGGAAAAGGGGGAGCAGTACTTC.